The T cell receptor (beta chain) under discussion was sequenced for a study of blood T cell repertoires in COVID-19. Clones were read by immunoSEQ multiplex PCR, and TCRdb kept only the in-frame ones, dropping some. The sample gives over 250,000 clones, about nine tenths of which show up once; more than 8.5% is in the top ten. Germline V gives CDR1 SGDLS, CDR2 YYNGEE. This CDR3 has 16 amino acids. V was pared by 4 bases and J by 0 bases, with 16 bases between. The V and J genes are TRBV9 and TRBJ1-2; a possible D gene is TRBD1 (6 bases). This receptor was taken from a woman aged 18 to 35 who had recovered from COVID-19. Source material: PBMCs or T cells enriched from blood (not recorded which). CDR3 region: CASSSRGDTANYGYTF. Written as DNA, the CDR3 is TGTGCCAGCAGCTCCCGGGGGGACACTGCTAACTATGGCTACACCTTC.